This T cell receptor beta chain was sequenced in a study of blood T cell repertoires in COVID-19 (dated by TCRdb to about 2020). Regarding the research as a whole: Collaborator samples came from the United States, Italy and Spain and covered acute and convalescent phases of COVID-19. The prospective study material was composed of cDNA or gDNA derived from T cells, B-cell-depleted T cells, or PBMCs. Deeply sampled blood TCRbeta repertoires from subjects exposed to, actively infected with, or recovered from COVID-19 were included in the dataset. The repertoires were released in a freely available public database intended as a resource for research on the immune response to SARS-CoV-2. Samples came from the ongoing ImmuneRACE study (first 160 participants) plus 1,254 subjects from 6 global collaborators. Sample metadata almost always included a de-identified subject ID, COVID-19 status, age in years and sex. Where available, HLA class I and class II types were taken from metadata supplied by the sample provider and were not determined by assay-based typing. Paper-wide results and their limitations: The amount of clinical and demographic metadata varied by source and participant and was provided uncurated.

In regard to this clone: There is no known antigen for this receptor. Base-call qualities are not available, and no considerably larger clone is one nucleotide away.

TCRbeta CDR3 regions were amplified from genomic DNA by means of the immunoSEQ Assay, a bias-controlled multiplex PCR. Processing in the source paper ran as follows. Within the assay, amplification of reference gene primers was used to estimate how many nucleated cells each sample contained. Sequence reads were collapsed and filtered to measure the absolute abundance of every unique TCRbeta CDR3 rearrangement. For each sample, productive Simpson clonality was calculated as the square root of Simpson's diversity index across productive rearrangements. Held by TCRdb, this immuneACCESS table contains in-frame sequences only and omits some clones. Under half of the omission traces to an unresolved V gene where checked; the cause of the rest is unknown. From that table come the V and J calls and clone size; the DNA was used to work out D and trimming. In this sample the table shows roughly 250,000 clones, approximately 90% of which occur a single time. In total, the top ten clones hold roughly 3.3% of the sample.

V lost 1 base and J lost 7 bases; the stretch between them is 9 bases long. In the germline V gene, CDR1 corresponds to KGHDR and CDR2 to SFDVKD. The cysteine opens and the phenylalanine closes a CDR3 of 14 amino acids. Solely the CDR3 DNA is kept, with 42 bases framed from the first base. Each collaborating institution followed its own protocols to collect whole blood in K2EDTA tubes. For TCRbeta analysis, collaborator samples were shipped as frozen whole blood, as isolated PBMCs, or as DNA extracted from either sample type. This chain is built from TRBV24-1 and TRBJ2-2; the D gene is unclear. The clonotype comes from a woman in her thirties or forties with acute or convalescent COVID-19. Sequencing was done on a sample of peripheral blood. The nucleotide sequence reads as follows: TGTGCCACCAGTGATTTCGGGTACGGCGGGGAGCTGTTTTTT. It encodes CATSDFGYGGELFF.